This T cell receptor (beta chain) was identified during a study of blood T cell repertoires in COVID-19 (dated by TCRdb to between 2020 and 2021). About the full investigation: Collaborator samples came from the United States, Italy and Spain and covered acute and convalescent phases of COVID-19. Deeply sampled blood TCRbeta repertoires from subjects exposed to, actively infected with, or recovered from COVID-19 were included in the dataset. The repertoires were released in a freely available public database intended as a resource for research on the immune response to SARS-CoV-2. Nearly every sample came with metadata listing a de-identified subject ID, COVID-19 status, age in years and sex. Samples came from the ongoing ImmuneRACE study (first 160 participants) plus 1,254 subjects from 6 global collaborators. The material from the prospective study consisted of cDNA or gDNA derived from T cells, B-cell-depleted T cells, or PBMCs. Where HLA class I and class II types were available, the types were taken from metadata supplied by the sample provider, not from assay-based typing. Broader findings and caveats from the paper: How much clinical and demographic metadata was included differed by source and by participant, and the metadata was provided uncurated.

The immunoSEQ Assay, a bias-controlled multiplex PCR, was used to amplify TCRbeta CDR3 regions from genomic DNA. In the original analysis: The number of nucleated cells in each sample was estimated from the amplification of reference gene primers within the assay. Sequence reads were collapsed and filtered to measure the absolute abundance of every unique TCRbeta CDR3 rearrangement. Productive Simpson clonality was computed per sample as the square root of Simpson's diversity index over productive rearrangements. This immuneACCESS table, as held by TCRdb, lists in-frame sequences with V and J called but not all clones. Of the missing ones, under half trace to an unresolved V gene in checked studies; the others have no known cause. That table furnishes V, J and clone size, whereas the DNA furnished D and trimming. For this sample there are fewer than 350,000 clones; about 90% appear just once. 1% of the sample is in the top ten clones.

Enrolling through a virtual design, the prospective study's participants ranged in age from roughly 18 to 95 years and lived across 24 United States geographic areas. In the prospective study, cohorts were assigned on the basis of participant-reported clinical history obtained from a screening survey and a study questionnaire. A participant counted as exposed if, within 2 weeks of entering the study, that participant had been in contact with someone who had a PCR-confirmed or clinician-diagnosed COVID-19 case. In the prospective study, mobile phlebotomists collected whole blood, serum and a nasopharyngeal or oropharyngeal swab from each participant. Prospective study participants could optionally give additional blood draws and questionnaires over an approximately 2-month period. Blood samples from the prospective study were shipped frozen or at room temperature prior to DNA extraction. This clone was found a few times. What this receptor recognizes is not known. The sample holds no much larger clone one base away, and base qualities are not on file.

Sequencing input: PBMCs or T cells enriched from blood (not recorded which). The TCR was taken from a woman in her thirties who had been exposed to COVID-19.

In nucleotides, the sequence is TGTGTAATCACAGCCAATGAGCAGTTCTTC. It is translated as CVITANEQFF. The rearranged chain carries TRBV2 and TRBJ2-1, with no confidently assigned D gene. Via the germline V gene, CDR1 is SNHLY and CDR2 FYNNEI. From cysteine to phenylalanine, the CDR3 is 10 amino acids long. Kept here is only the CDR3 DNA, which spans 30 bases and is read in frame from base 1. Reference TRBV2 and TRBJ2-1 proteins supply the regions before and after the CDR3; the full variable domain is: EPEVTQTPSHQVTQMGQEVILRCVPISNHLYFYWYRQILGQKVEFLVSFYNNEISEKSEIFDDQFSVERPDGSNFTLKIRSTKLEDSAMYFCVITANEQFFGPGTRLTVL.